The 18 T cell receptor beta chains given below trace back to one sample, sequenced in a study of T cells in women clearing cervical HPV infection. TCRdb's table, derived via immunoSEQ multiplex PCR, lists solely in-frame clones and lacks some. This table lists some 40,000 clones. The sequenced material came from blood buffy coat. The origin of the receptors is a woman aged 18-70 years with a cervical HPV16 infection that either progressed to CIN3+ or cleared (not recorded which).

As concerns this clone: The CDR3 extends 3 residues past the end of the read, so its final part is completed from the germline J gene. The chain combines TRBV20-1 with TRBJ1-2; TRBD1 is a possible D gene (5 bases). The V and J ends lost 1 base and 5 bases respectively, with 11 bases between them. Germline values: CDR1 DFQATT, CDR2 SNEGSKA (reference sequence). The CDR3 loop spans 13 amino acids. The CDR3 loop is CSARVGRAYGYTF. The CDR3 DNA, read in part, is TGCAGTGCTAGAGTTGGCAGGGCATATGGC.

With regard to this clone: The read halts 3 residues ahead of the CDR3 end, with the missing end drawn from the germline J gene. The chain is built from TRBV7-2 and TRBJ1-1, with D perhaps TRBD1 (5 bases). V was clipped by 3 bases and J by 7 bases, with 15 bases between them. Per the germline V gene, CDR1 is SGHTA and CDR2 is FQGNSA. The CDR3 is made up of 14 amino acids. The sequenced CDR3 bases are TGTGCCAGCAGCTTTTTTCAGGGAACAGGTGAA. The encoded protein is CASSFFQGTGE. The CDR3 in its entirety is CASSFFQGTGEAFF.

With regard to this clone: The read ends 3 residues before the CDR3 terminus; that terminus is restored from the germline J gene. The J gene is TRBJ2-3, the V gene TRBV20-1; 9 bases agree with TRBD2. CDR3 length: 15 residues. Per the germline V gene, CDR1 is DFQATT and CDR2 is SNEGSKA (reference sequence). V lost 3 bases, J lost 4 bases, and 8 bases stayed unmatched. The sequenced CDR3 bases are TGCAGTGCTAGGCCCCCTAGCGGGGAGCCAGATACG. Amino acid sequence: CSARPPSGEPDT. The full CDR3 protein reads CSARPPSGEPDTQYF.

As for this clone: The read ends 3 residues shy of where the CDR3 ends; the end is completed using the germline J gene. The chain is built from TRBV19 and TRBJ2-3; D possibly corresponds to TRBD1 (5 bases). V lost 7 bases and J 3 bases, leaving 20 bases between the germline ends. Germline V gene data show CDR1 as LNHDA and CDR2 as SQIVND (reference sequence). This CDR3 is 16 amino acids long. CDR3 protein: CASTSEGRVVTDTQYF. The sequenced part of the CDR3 DNA is TGTGCCAGTACCTCGGAAGGCAGGGTGGTTACAGATACG.

Details on this clone: The CDR3 end lies 3 residues beyond the end of the read and is filled in from the germline J gene. The J gene is TRBJ2-2, the V gene TRBV7-3, with TRBD2 identical over 9 bases. The trim removed 2 bases at V and 5 bases at J, leaving 3 bases unmatched. The CDR3 totals 15 residues. Germline CDR1 reads SGHTA; CDR2 reads FQGTGA. Incomplete CDR3 DNA: TGTGCCAGCAGCTTAGTAGCGGGGGCGACCGGGGAG. Encoded protein: CASSLVAGATGE. The CDR3 reads in full as CASSLVAGATGELFF.

Concerning this clone itself: The read comes to an end 3 residues before the CDR3 does, leaving the germline J gene to fill in the end. The rearrangement links TRBV6-1 to TRBJ1-1; D unclear. CDR1 MNHNS and CDR2 SASEGT come from the germline V gene. The CDR3 loop spans 14 amino acids. This CDR3 is CASSEVRGSYEAFF. CDR3 DNA, as far as it was read: TGTGCCAGCAGTGAAGTCCGGGGATCCTACGAG.

The CDR3: CSAAGQGGNEQFF. The DNA read from the CDR3 is TGCAGTGCCGCCGGACAGGGTGGGAATGAG. This chain connects TRBV20-1 to TRBJ2-1; TRBD1 matches 8 bases. The read finishes 3 residues shy of the CDR3 end, and the germline J gene is used to complete it. The CDR3 extends over 13 amino acids. V dropped 6 bases and J dropped 7; count of bases not matched to a gene: 8. CDR1 and CDR2 from the germline V gene are DFQATT and SNEGSKA (reference sequence).

Worth noting for this clone: Sequencing ends 3 residues short of the CDR3 end; the germline J gene provides the rest. The chain uses TRBV2 and TRBJ1-1, with D possibly matching TRBD1 (6 bases). The CDR3 covers 16 residues. The V end lost 2 bases, the J end lost 1 base, and 14 bases lay between the germline ends. Germline CDR1 is SNHLY and CDR2 is FYNNEI. The covered CDR3 bases are TGTGCCAGCAGTGAAAGGGGGTCAGATGCGAACACTGAA. As protein: CASSERGSDANTE. The full CDR3 protein reads CASSERGSDANTEAFF.

A word on this clone: The DNA ends 3 residues before the CDR3 does, and the rest of the CDR3 is filled in from the germline J gene. V is TRBV7-3 and J is TRBJ2-3, with TRBD2 as a possible D gene (6 bases). The CDR3 has 16 amino acids. V was trimmed by 0 bases and J by 1 base, leaving 11 bases between them. Germline CDR1 is SGHTA and CDR2 is FQGTGA. The part of the CDR3 DNA that was read is TGTGCCAGCAGCTTAACGTCCGGGGGAGGCACAGATACG. It encodes CASSLTSGGGTDT. The whole CDR3 reads CASSLTSGGGTDTQYF.

Worth noting for this clone: The sequenced fragment ends 3 residues before the CDR3 boundary, so the rest is inferred from the germline J gene. This sample includes further DNA sequences coding for the same CDR3. The chain joins TRBV7-6 to TRBJ2-3; 8 positions match TRBD1. The germline CDR1 and CDR2 sequences are SGHVS and FNYEAQ. Unmatched junction bases numbered 10, after V lost 0 bases and J lost 2 bases. The CDR3 spans 18 residues. CDR3 bases read: TGTGCCAGCAGCTTAGCTTCACAGACAGGGGCCTTCACAGATACG. Translation: CASSLASQTGAFTDT. The entire CDR3 protein reads CASSLASQTGAFTDTQYF. The variable domain in full, completed from reference TRBV7-6 and TRBJ2-3, reads GAGVSQSPRYKVTKRGQDVALRCDPISGHVSLYWYRQALGQGPEFLTYFNYEAQQDKSGLPNDRFSAERPEGSISTLTIQRTEQRDSAMYRCASSLASQTGAFTDTQYFGPGTRLTVL.

As regards this clone: The read comes to an end 3 residues before the CDR3 does, leaving the germline J gene to fill in the end. The J gene is TRBJ1-4, the V gene TRBV29-1, with 7 positions matching TRBD1. CDR3 size: 11 residues. The germline CDR1 and CDR2 sequences are SQVTM and ANQGSEA. The CDR3 spells CSAGGSNVLFF. The sequenced part of the CDR3 DNA is TGCAGCGCAGGGGGTTCTAACGTA. Full variable domain (rest looked up from reference TRBV29-1 and TRBJ1-4): SAVISQKPSRDICQRGTSLTIQCQVDSQVTMMFWYRQQPGQSLTLIATANQGSEATYESGFVIDKFPISRPNLTFSTLTVSNMSPEDSSIYLCSAGGSNVLFFGSGTQLSVL.

In the case of this clone: The read finishes 3 residues shy of the CDR3 end, and the germline J gene is used to complete it. This rearrangement joins TRBV19 to TRBJ1-3; tentative D call: TRBD1 (6 bases). Deletions cut 5 bases from V and 0 bases from J, with 11 bases between. This CDR3 region has 15 residues. Germline V lookup: CDR1 LNHDA, CDR2 SQIVND (reference sequence). The CDR3 loop reads CASSLTGLSGNTIYF. The sequenced CDR3 bases are TGTGCCAGTAGTCTGACAGGTCTCTCTGGAAACACC.

As to this clone: The read finishes 3 residues shy of the CDR3 end, and the germline J gene is used to complete it. This chain joins TRBV30 and TRBJ2-3, with TRBD2 matching over 9 bases. CDR3 length: 15 amino acids. The germline CDR1 and CDR2 sequences are GTSNPN and SVGIG (reference sequence). CDR3 DNA (partial): TGTGCCTGGGGGAAAGCGGGAGGTTTACAAGAGACG. The encoded protein is CAWGKAGGLQET. In full, the CDR3 reads CAWGKAGGLQETQYF. Full variable domain (missing parts from reference TRBV30 and TRBJ2-3): SQTIHQWPATLVQPVGSPLSLECTVEGTSNPNLYWYRQAAGRGLQLLFYSVGIGQISSEVPQNLSASRPQDRQFILSSKKLLLSDSGFYLCAWGKAGGLQETQYFGPGTRLTVL.

Turning to this clone: The DNA ends 3 residues before the CDR3 does, and the rest of the CDR3 is filled in from the germline J gene. The J gene is TRBJ2-1, the V gene TRBV13; 8 bases align to TRBD1. Germline lookup yields CDR1 PRHDT and CDR2 FYEKMQ (reference sequence). CDR3 length: 15 amino acids. Trimming cost V 2 bases and J 3 bases; bases outside gene matches: 3. The CDR3 region is CASSLRTGIYNEQFF. The CDR3 bases that were read are TGTGCCAGCAGCTTACGGACAGGGATCTACAATGAG.

Comments on this clone: The read halts 3 residues ahead of the CDR3 end, with the missing end drawn from the germline J gene. The chain has TRBV20-1 and TRBJ1-1, with 8 bases fitting TRBD1. Germline V gene sequence: CDR1 DFQATT, CDR2 SNEGSKA (reference sequence). Losses at the gene ends were 1 base for V and 6 bases for J; bases not matched to a gene: 16. The CDR3 is 17 residues long. CDR3 bases read: TGCAGTGCTAGAGGGGTCGGGACAGGATTTCGTAGTGCTGAA. It encodes CSARGVGTGFRSAE. The whole CDR3 is CSARGVGTGFRSAEAFF.

Note on this clone: Read sequence stops 3 residues before the CDR3 end, and the germline J gene provides the missing end. The genes are TRBV6-2 or TRBV6-3 and TRBJ2-3; TRBD1 matches 9 bases. This CDR3 region has 17 residues. Looked up from germline, CDR1 is MNHEY and CDR2 is SVGEGT. The J segment lost 4 bases and the V segment lost 6 bases, leaving 14 bases of the junction unmatched. The CDR3 loop reads CASSLLQGQGFADTQYF. The CDR3 bases that were read are TGTGCCAGCAGCTTACTACAGGGACAGGGATTCGCAGATACG.

With regard to this clone: Sequencing ends 3 residues short of the CDR3 end; the germline J gene provides the rest. The chain carries TRBV10-3 and TRBJ2-1; 9 bases are a match to TRBD2. This CDR3 has 16 residues. V was clipped by 1 base and J by 4 bases; unmatched bases: 5. Germline lookup yields CDR1 ENHRY and CDR2 SYGVKD. Partial CDR3 DNA: TGTGCCATCAGTGAGTTACAGCGGGGGGCGTACAATGAG. It is translated as CAISELQRGAYNE. The CDR3 reads in full as CAISELQRGAYNEQFF.

On this clone itself: The read gets to within 3 residues of the CDR3 end, and the germline J gene fills in the rest. This chain connects TRBV20-1 to TRBJ2-7, with unresolved D. V was trimmed by 0 bases and J by 0 bases, leaving 12 bases between them. The CDR3 has 15 amino acids. CDR1 is DFQATT, CDR2 SNEGSKA, per germline (reference sequence). The DNA read from the CDR3 is TGCAGTGCTAGAGATCTGAGGAGCGCCTCCTACGAG. Amino acids: CSARDLRSASYE. The entire CDR3 reads CSARDLRSASYEQYF.